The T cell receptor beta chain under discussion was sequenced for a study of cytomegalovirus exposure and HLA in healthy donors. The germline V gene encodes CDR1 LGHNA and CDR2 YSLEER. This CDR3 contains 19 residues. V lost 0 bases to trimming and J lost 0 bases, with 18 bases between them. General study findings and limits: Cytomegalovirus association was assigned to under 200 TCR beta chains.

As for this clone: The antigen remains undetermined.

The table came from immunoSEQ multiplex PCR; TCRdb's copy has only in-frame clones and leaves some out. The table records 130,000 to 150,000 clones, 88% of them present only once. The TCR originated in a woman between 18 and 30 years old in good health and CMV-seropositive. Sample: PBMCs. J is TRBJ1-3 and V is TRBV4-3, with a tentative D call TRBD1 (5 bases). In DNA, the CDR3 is TGCGCCAGCAGCCAAGACCGGCGGACACCTGCAAGCTCTGGAAACACCATATATTTT. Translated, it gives CASSQDRRTPASSGNTIYF.